This T cell receptor beta chain was recovered during a study of identical twins (dated by TCRdb to 2016 to 2018). With regard to the full study: To test whether fetal clonotypes persist, the study used deep sequencing on TCR alpha and beta repertoires from monozygotic twins, unrelated adults of various ages, and cord blood. To rule out contamination, replicate twin experiments were performed at different times with different library preparation protocols.

Only healthy Caucasian donors were included. Three pairs of female monozygotic twins, all aged roughly 18 to 29 years, were included in the twin cohort. CD4+ and CD8+ T cell populations were isolated with positive isolation kits from Invitrogen. This clonotype was observed a handful of times. No cognate antigen has been identified for it. No much larger clonotype is one base removed from it; base qualities were not supplied. The library was generated by 5' RACE. These reads were obtained on an Illumina HiSeq 2000. A universal primer binding site was introduced by template switching, and a unique molecular identifier was present in the final cDNA, enabling accurate counting of TCR cDNA molecules. Specific primers in the conserved constant-segment region were used to synthesize first-strand cDNA for TCR alpha and beta chains. Each cDNA library was double barcoded, with a SMART-Mk sample barcode plus Illumina barcodes, to control for contamination. Two successive PCR steps introduced TruSeq adapter sequences along with Illumina sample barcodes. TCR alpha and beta cDNA libraries were sequenced on the Illumina HiSeq platform with custom primers. The paper's processing steps were these. Unique molecular identifiers were extracted from raw reads with MiGEC, and CDR3 positions were determined with MiXCR. Recombination models were inferred per individual with the repgenHMM and IGoR tools using an EM algorithm. Shared clonotypes were analyzed with the tcR package in R, and sharing was normalized by the product of cloneset sizes. To study raw recombination free of thymic and clonal selection effects, out-of-frame nonproductive sequences were analyzed. Clones were called with MiXCR by TCRdb after fastp trimmed the public reads at Q25, and only in-frame beta chains were retained. Each CDR3 protein appears once, grouped with its most common genes and DNA. The V and J calls, along with clone size, are taken from TCRdb and not from the paper's own processing. For this sample the table gives around 510,000 distinct CDR3 sequences, of which about 13% were detected only once. The top ten constitute approximately 1% of the sample.

The investigation overall reported the following: Out-of-frame TCR alpha sharing in monozygotic twins was systematically underestimated by recombination models, whereas sharing between unrelated individuals was in agreement with the recombination models. The excess sharing between twins in beta out-of-frame sequences was weaker because fewer shared sequences reduced the signal-to-noise ratio. Invariant T cells such as MAIT and iNKT could partly confound zero-insertion analyses, although diverse VJ usage argued against such confounding for most clonotypes. Compared with coincidental sharing between unrelated individuals, out-of-frame TCR alpha sequences shared between twins had an excess of sequences with low generation probability. Conclusions relied on cross-sectional statistical analysis, since the same donors could not be followed over many years. Fewer insertions were carried by abundant cord blood beta clonotypes, a similar but weaker trend appeared in young adult naive repertoires, and no such trend appeared in memory repertoires.

V was cut back by 2 bases and J by 6 bases, leaving a gap of 14 bases between them. CDR1 and CDR2, per the germline V gene, are SQVTM and ANQGSEA. The CDR3 starts with the cysteine, ends with the phenylalanine, and has 13 residues. The DNA shown is the 39-base CDR3, in frame from base 1. These records were also assigned to another study, of yellow fever vaccine responses in identical twins. As the second publication notes: The T cell response to vaccination in identical twins was reported by the authors to appear partly convergent and partly personalized. The study precisely tracked vaccine-responding T cell clones in identical twins.

The sequence links TRBV29-1 to TRBJ2-7; TRBD2 might be the D gene, on 6 matching bases. This TCR derives from a woman between 18 and 30 years old in good health. The sample taken for sequencing was CD4+ T cells sorted from blood. The CDR3 region reads CSVERAGTSEQYF. In nucleotides, the sequence is TGCAGCGTTGAAAGGGCGGGAACAAGCGAGCAGTACTTC.